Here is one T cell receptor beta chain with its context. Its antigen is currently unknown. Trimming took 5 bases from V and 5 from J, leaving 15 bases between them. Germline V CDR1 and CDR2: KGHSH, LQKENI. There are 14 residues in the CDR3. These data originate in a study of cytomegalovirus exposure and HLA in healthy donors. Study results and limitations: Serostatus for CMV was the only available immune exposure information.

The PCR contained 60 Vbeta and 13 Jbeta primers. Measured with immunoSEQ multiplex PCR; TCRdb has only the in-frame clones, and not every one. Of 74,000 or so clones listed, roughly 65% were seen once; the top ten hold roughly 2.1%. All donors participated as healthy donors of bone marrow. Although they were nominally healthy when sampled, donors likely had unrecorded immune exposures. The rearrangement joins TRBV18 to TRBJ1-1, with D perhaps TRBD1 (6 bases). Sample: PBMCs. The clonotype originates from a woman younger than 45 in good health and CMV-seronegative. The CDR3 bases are TGTGCCAGCTCAGCGACAGGTCAGGGGACTGAAGCTTTCTTT. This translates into CASSATGQGTEAFF.